The 10 T cell receptor beta chains presented below share a single source sample, sequenced in a study of blood T cell repertoires in COVID-19. Only in-frame clones appear in the TCRdb table, and some are missing; sequencing was by immunoSEQ multiplex PCR. This table holds about 42,000 clones, just under 85% found once. Sequencing was done on a sample of peripheral blood. Receptor source: a man in his forties or fifties with active COVID-19.

The chain joins TRBV11-2 to TRBJ2-1; 9 nucleotides agree with TRBD2. V lost 3 bases and J lost 7; bases outside the gene matches: 4. Germline V gene sequence: CDR1 SGHAT, CDR2 FQNNGV. The CDR3 is 14 residues long. CDR3 residues: CASSFSGGGNEQFF. CDR3 nucleotides: TGTGCCAGCAGCTTTAGCGGGGGCGGGAATGAGCAGTTCTTC.

This clone was seen a single time. This rearrangement joins TRBV7-8 to TRBJ1-4; TRBD1 agrees at 7 bases. The V segment lost 5 bases and the J segment 5 bases; nucleotides outside the gene matches: 8. Per germline, CDR1 SGHVS and CDR2 FQNEAQ. The CDR3 loop spans 15 amino acids. The CDR3: CASSIRQGRNEKLFF. In DNA form, the CDR3 reads TGTGCCAGCAGCATACGACAGGGCCGCAATGAAAAACTGTTTTTT.

The rearrangement joins TRBV11-3 to TRBJ2-5; D might be TRBD2 (6 bases). Germline loops: CDR1 SGHNT, CDR2 YENEEA. V lost 4 bases and J 2 bases, leaving 17 bases between the germline ends. The length of the CDR3 is 16 residues. CDR3 coding DNA: TGTGCCAGCAGCTCCCGTCCGGCGGGGAATCAAGAGACCCAGTACTTC. It translates to CASSSRPAGNQETQYF.

CDR3 sequence reads: CASSLASEGRNTEAFF. The DNA for the CDR3 is TGTGCCAGCAGCTTAGCTTCGGAGGGGCGGAACACTGAAGCTTTCTTT. The V and J genes are TRBV7-6 and TRBJ1-1; D is perhaps TRBD1 (5 bases). Between the trimmed V and J ends, which lost 0 bases and 1 base, there was a span of 12 bases. The CDR3 is 16 residues long. CDR1 and CDR2 (germline): SGHVS, FNYEAQ.

The gene calls are TRBV7-2 and TRBJ2-7; D might be TRBD1 (5 bases). CDR1 and CDR2 (germline): SGHTA, FQGNSA. Deletions cut 5 bases from V and 5 bases from J, with 19 bases between. This CDR3 contains 15 residues. The CDR3 loop is CASSAQGARPHEQYF. The CDR3 nucleotides are TGTGCCAGCAGCGCGCAGGGTGCTAGACCCCACGAGCAGTACTTC.

V usage is TRBV3-1 (or the pseudogene TRBV3-2) and J usage is TRBJ2-5; a possible D gene is TRBD2 (6 bases). Per the germline V gene, CDR1 is LGHDT and CDR2 is YNNKEL (reference sequence). V dropped 2 bases and J dropped 4 bases, with 17 bases sitting between them. The CDR3 has 16 amino acids. CDR3 nucleotide sequence: TGTGCCAGCAGCCAAATGCCTAGCGTTCGGGGAGAGACCCAGTACTTC. Translation gives CASSQMPSVRGETQYF.

This clone was picked up one time. This sequence joins TRBV5-1 and TRBJ2-5; 8 nucleotides match TRBD2. The CDR3 has 13 residues. The V gene's germline CDR1 is SGHRS and CDR2 YFSETQ. After removal of 5 bases from V and 7 bases from J, the junction contained 7 bases not matched to a gene. This chain's CDR3 is CASSPAGAGTQYF. DNA for the CDR3: TGCGCCAGCAGTCCAGCGGGGGCCGGGACCCAGTACTTC.

The chain combines TRBV4-3 with TRBJ2-3, with 8 bases identical to TRBD1. Trimming at V came to 4 bases and at J to 4 bases, leaving 4 bases not matched to a gene. CDR1 is LGHNA, CDR2 YSLEER, per germline. The CDR3 has 14 residues. This CDR3 is CASSPGQGPDTQYF. The CDR3 region has the DNA TGCGCCAGCAGCCCCGGACAGGGACCAGATACGCAGTATTTT.

J is TRBJ2-1 and V is TRBV7-2, with 9 bases identical to TRBD2. Trimming removed 2 bases from V and 7 bases from J; junction bases left unmatched: 6. The CDR3 has 15 residues. Germline V gene sequence: CDR1 SGHTA, CDR2 FQGNSA. The chain's CDR3 is CASSLRGREGNEQFF. CDR3 DNA sequence: TGTGCCAGCAGCTTAAGGGGGCGGGAGGGTAATGAGCAGTTCTTC.

Concerning this clone: Additional DNA sequences in this sample encode the identical CDR3. This chain uses TRBV5-1 with TRBJ2-4; TRBD1 aligns across 9 bases. Trimming took 2 bases from V and 1 from J; bases not matched to a gene: 4. This CDR3 is 16 amino acids long. CDR1 and CDR2 (germline): SGHRS, YFSETQ. CDR3 region: CASSFNRGPAKNIQYF. The CDR3 DNA reads as TGCGCCAGCAGCTTCAACAGGGGGCCGGCCAAAAACATTCAGTACTTC. Based on the CDR3 plus reference TRBV5-1 and TRBJ2-4, the full variable domain is KAGVTQTPRYLIKTRGQQVTLSCSPISGHRSVSWYQQTPGQGLQFLFEYFSETQRNKGNFPGRFSGRQFSNSRSEMNVSTLELGDSALYLCASSFNRGPAKNIQYFGAGTRLSVL.